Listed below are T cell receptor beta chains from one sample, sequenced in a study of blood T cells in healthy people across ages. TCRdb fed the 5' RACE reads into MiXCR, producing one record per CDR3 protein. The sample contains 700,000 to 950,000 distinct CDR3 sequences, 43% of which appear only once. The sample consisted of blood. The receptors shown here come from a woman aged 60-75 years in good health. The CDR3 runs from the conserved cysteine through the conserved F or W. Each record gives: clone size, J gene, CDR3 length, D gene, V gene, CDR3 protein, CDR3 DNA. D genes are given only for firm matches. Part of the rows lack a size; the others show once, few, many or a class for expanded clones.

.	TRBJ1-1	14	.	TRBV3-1	CASSQDGQLVEAFF	TGTGCCAGCAGCCAAGATGGGCAGTTAGTCGAAGCTTTCTTT
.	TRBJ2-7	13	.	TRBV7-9	CASSKRDEYEQYF	TGTGCCAGCAGCAAACGCGACGAATACGAGCAGTACTTC
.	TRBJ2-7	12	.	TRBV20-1	CSARAQGYEQYF	TGCAGTGCTAGGGCCCAAGGGTACGAGCAGTACTTC
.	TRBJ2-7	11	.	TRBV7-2	CASSAANEQYF	TGTGCCAGCAGCGCAGCCAATGAGCAGTACTTC
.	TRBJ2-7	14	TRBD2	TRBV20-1	CSTRTSGRNNEQYF	TGCAGTACCCGTACTAGCGGGAGGAACAATGAGCAGTACTTC
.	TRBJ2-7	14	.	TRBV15	CATSRVRGRDEQYF	TGTGCCACCAGCAGAGTAAGGGGGAGGGACGAGCAGTACTTC
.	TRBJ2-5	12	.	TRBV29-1	CSVTGSKETQYF	TGCAGCGTTACCGGTTCCAAAGAGACCCAGTACTTC
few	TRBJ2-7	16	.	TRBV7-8	CASRHTRDTRVNEQYF	TGTGCCAGCAGGCACACCCGGGACACTCGTGTCAACGAGCAGTACTTC
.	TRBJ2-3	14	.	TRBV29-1	CSVEEAQGADTQYF	TGCAGCGTTGAAGAGGCACAGGGAGCAGATACGCAGTATTTT
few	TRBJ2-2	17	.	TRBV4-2	CASSQEGAGRVTGELFF	TGTGCCAGCAGCCAAGAAGGGGCAGGTCGGGTGACCGGGGAGCTGTTTTTT
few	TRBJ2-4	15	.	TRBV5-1	CASSSTAGTKNIQYF	TGCGCCAGCAGCTCTACGGCAGGGACTAAAAACATTCAGTACTTC
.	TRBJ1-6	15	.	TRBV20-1	CSARAGDPYNSPLHF	TGCAGTGCTAGAGCAGGCGACCCCTATAATTCACCCCTCCACTTT
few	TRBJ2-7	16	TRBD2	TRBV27	CASSLSLGGDSYEQYF	TGTGCCAGCAGTTTATCGTTGGGGGGGGATTCCTACGAGCAGTACTTC
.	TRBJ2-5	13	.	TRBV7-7	CASSSMAQETQYF	TGTGCCAGCAGCTCGATGGCTCAAGAGACCCAGTACTTC
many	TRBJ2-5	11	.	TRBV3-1	CASSQEETQYF	TGTGCCAGCAGCCAAGAGGAGACCCAGTACTTC
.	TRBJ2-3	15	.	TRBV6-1	CASSEGPIPTDTQYF	TGTGCCAGCAGTGAAGGACCGATACCTACAGATACGCAGTATTTT